Listed here is a single T cell receptor beta chain. Methods used by the authors: Amplification of reference gene primers provided the estimated nucleated cell counts. Clones were read by immunoSEQ multiplex PCR, and TCRdb kept only the in-frame ones, dropping some. V and J calls and clone size are copied from that table; D and trimming were computed from the DNA. The sample records some 200,000 clones, about 89% being singletons. This record comes from a study of blood T cell repertoires in COVID-19. Whole-study context: PBMCs, B-cell-depleted T cells, or T cells provided the cDNA or gDNA that made up the material.

This clonotype was obtained from a woman aged 18-29 years who had recovered from COVID-19. Sequenced material: PBMCs or T cells enriched from blood (not recorded which).

The CDR3 nucleotides are TGTGCCAGCAGTGTGCAGGGTATGGGGACCCAGTACTTC. Amino acid sequence: CASSVQGMGTQYF. This sequence joins TRBV2 and TRBJ2-5; tentatively, D is TRBD1 (5 bases). V lost 4 bases and J lost 7, with 13 bases in between. Germline V gene lookup returns CDR1 SNHLY and CDR2 FYNNEI. This CDR3 spans 13 amino acids.